This is a list of T cell receptor beta chains from one sample in a study of blood T cell repertoires in COVID-19. Using immunoSEQ multiplex PCR, the repertoire was profiled, and TCRdb retains in-frame clones only, with some absent. The sample has some 89,000 clones, about three quarters seen once. Material: peripheral blood. The receptors derive from a man between 65 and 85 years old with acute or convalescent COVID-19. Both conserved end residues are part of each CDR3.

v_gene,j_gene,CDR3aa
TRBV5-1,TRBJ1-3,CASSLGQDSGNTIYF
TRBV29-1,TRBJ2-3,CSAKGSDTQYF
TRBV19,TRBJ1-4,CASSIGSGEKLFF
TRBV2,TRBJ1-2,CASSEGRGRVKVGYTF
TRBV6-5,TRBJ1-2,CATHGGRGNYGYTF
TRBV11-3,TRBJ2-3,CASSSSTDTQYF
TRBV6-6,TRBJ1-6,CASTRGQNSYNSPLHF
TRBV7-2,TRBJ2-3,CASSTRLAGGTDTQYF
TRBV18,TRBJ2-3,CASSPGQGTKDTQYF
TRBV2,TRBJ2-2,CASSETGQGGNTGELFF
TRBV7-9,TRBJ2-2,CASSPRTSGGHYTGELFF
TRBV7-3,TRBJ1-2,CAADGYTF
TRBV15,TRBJ2-7,CATSRDGQAYEQYF
TRBV5-4,TRBJ1-4,CASSSTGLGEKLFF
TRBV28,TRBJ2-2,CASSHQPTGSDTGELFF
TRBV7-8,TRBJ2-1,CASSLGGDYNEQFF
TRBV3-1/TRBV3-2,TRBJ2-2,CASSPLRAGELFF
TRBV5-1,TRBJ1-5,CASRRAPGQPQHF
TRBV7-9,TRBJ1-1,CAVQGASTEAFF
TRBV15,TRBJ2-3,CATSREAGGTTDTQYF
TRBV29-1,TRBJ2-5,CSVAQGSETQYF
TRBV28,TRBJ1-5,CASSLSTGVDQPQHF
TRBV2,TRBJ1-5,CASSEWFRGSNQPQHF
TRBV29-1,TRBJ1-1,CSGRQRNTEAFF
TRBV7-2,TRBJ1-5,CASSSGHPNNQPQHF
TRBV12-3/TRBV12-4,TRBJ1-6,CASSLSGGALHF
TRBV5-5,TRBJ2-2,CASSGGTENTGELFF
TRBV4-1,TRBJ1-1,CASSLLQGPGPSGTEAFF
TRBV27,TRBJ2-1,CASSSLAAYNEQFF
TRBV19,TRBJ1-5,CASNPGVQIQPQHF
TRBV7-8,TRBJ1-1,CASSTGQGRAEAFF
TRBV5-1,TRBJ2-1,CASSYGDTSYNEQFF
TRBV6-5,TRBJ1-2,CASSYREINYGYTF
TRBV29-1,TRBJ1-5,CSGGQNGPQHF
TRBV19,TRBJ2-4,CASSISLLLVDIQYF
TRBV24-1,TRBJ1-6,CATPPQKQGAGSPLHF
TRBV11-2,TRBJ1-1,CASSLEGTDGHTEAFF
TRBV7-8,TRBJ2-7,CASSLLVGMDRGRAEQYF
TRBV15,TRBJ1-2,CATSRDITGTGWGGYTF
TRBV7-2,TRBJ1-1,CASSLVLGRGEAFF
TRBV10-1,TRBJ1-4,CASSQGNEKLFF
TRBV24-1,TRBJ2-1,CATSEPGTGHEQFF
TRBV30,TRBJ1-2,CAWSVRWDREYGYTF
TRBV5-4,TRBJ2-1,CASSLEVARSYNEQFF
TRBV6-6,TRBJ1-1,CASFPGDYKGNTEAFF
TRBV4-1,TRBJ1-4,CASSPDRLEKLFF
TRBV24-1,TRBJ1-2,CATSAGDRDGYTF
TRBV5-1,TRBJ1-6,CASSLSGQGYSYNSPLHF
TRBV19,TRBJ1-2,CASNDRGRERYGYTF
TRBV19,TRBJ1-5,CASSTSREQPQHF
TRBV5-1,TRBJ2-7,CASSQHPGSSYEQYF
TRBV5-4,TRBJ2-5,CASSLLVPSGGGETQYF
TRBV5-6,TRBJ2-2,CASGTGTGLTGELFF
TRBV7-9,TRBJ1-1,CASSTLTGLNTEAFF
TRBV4-1,TRBJ1-2,CASSQESRVSDYGYTF
TRBV19,TRBJ1-1,CASKRQLNTEAFF